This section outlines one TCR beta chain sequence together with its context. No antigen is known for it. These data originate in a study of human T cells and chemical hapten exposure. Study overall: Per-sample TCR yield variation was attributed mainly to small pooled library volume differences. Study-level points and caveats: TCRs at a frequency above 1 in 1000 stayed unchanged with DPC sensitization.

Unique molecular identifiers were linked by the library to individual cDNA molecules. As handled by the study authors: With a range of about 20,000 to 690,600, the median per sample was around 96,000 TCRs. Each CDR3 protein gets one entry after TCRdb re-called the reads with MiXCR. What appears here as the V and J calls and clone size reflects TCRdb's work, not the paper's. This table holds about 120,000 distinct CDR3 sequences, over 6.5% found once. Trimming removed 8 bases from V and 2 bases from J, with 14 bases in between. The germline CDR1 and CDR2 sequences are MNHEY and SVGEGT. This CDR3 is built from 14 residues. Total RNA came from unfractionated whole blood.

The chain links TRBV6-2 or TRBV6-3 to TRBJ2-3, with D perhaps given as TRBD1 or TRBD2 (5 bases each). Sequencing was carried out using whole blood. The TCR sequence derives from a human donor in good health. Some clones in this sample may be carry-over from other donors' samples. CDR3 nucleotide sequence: TGTGCCAGCGGATGGGACCCATCCACAGATACGCAGTATTTT. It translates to CASGWDPSTDTQYF.